This entry lists 28 T cell receptor beta chains sequenced from one sample in a study of somatic mutations in cytotoxic T cells in rheumatoid arthritis. Some clones are missing from TCRdb's copy, which holds only in-frame ones; the method was immunoSEQ multiplex PCR. The sample has 6,800 or so clones; approximately 90% are singletons. Sequencing was performed on CD8+ T cells sorted from blood. The receptors come from a man in his forties or fifties with rheumatoid arthritis.

CDR3 amino acids: CASSFLGASTEAFF. In DNA, the CDR3 is TGTGCCAGCAGTTTTTTAGGGGCTAGCACTGAAGCTTTCTTT. The gene calls are TRBV28 and TRBJ1-1; tentative D call: TRBD1 (5 bases). CDR1 and CDR2 (germline): MDHEN, SYDVKM. This CDR3 spans 14 amino acids. Trimming cost V 3 bases and J 4 bases, with 12 bases left between them.

The chain carries TRBV9 and TRBJ1-2, with 7 positions matching TRBD1. J was trimmed by 8 bases and V by 4 bases; bases with no gene match: 8. The CDR3 runs to 13 residues. The germline V gene has CDR1 SGDLS and CDR2 YYNGEE. Here the CDR3 DNA reads TGTGCCAGCAGCCCATCCTACAGGGGAGGCTACACCTTC. Its protein is CASSPSYRGGYTF.

The chain uses TRBV5-6 and TRBJ2-1; D is undetermined. V was clipped by 2 bases and J by 1 base, with 7 bases between them. CDR3 size: 14 residues. From germline, CDR1 is SGHDT and CDR2 YYEEEE. The CDR3, as DNA: TGTGCCAGCAGCTTCCAGTGGTCCTACAATGAGCAGTTCTTC. It codes for CASSFQWSYNEQFF.

The chain couples TRBV7-6 to TRBJ2-7, with TRBD2 as a possible D gene (7 bases). This CDR3 has 15 residues. Germline assignment: CDR1 SGHVS and CDR2 FNYEAQ. The germline V and J ends were trimmed by 1 base and 7 bases, with 17 bases remaining between them. CDR3: CASSLVGGGQREQYF. The CDR3 region has the DNA TGTGCCAGCAGCTTAGTAGGCGGGGGCCAACGTGAGCAGTACTTC.

The chain joins TRBV7-2 to TRBJ2-3, with D possibly matching TRBD1 (5 bases). V was shortened by 2 bases and J by 5 bases, with 14 bases between the two germline ends. Germline CDR1 reads SGHTA; CDR2 reads FQGNSA. The CDR3 totals 15 residues. Written as DNA, the CDR3 is TGTGCCAGCAGCTTATCCTGGGGTACAGGAGATACGCAGTATTTT. Translation: CASSLSWGTGDTQYF.

This sequence joins TRBV5-4 and TRBJ1-1; 9 bases are a match to TRBD1. The V gene end was trimmed by 4 bases and the J gene end by 5 bases; junction bases not matched to a gene: 9. Germline V gene lookup returns CDR1 SGHNT and CDR2 YYREEE (reference sequence). This CDR3 region has 15 residues. In nucleotides, the CDR3 is TGTGCCAGCAGCCCGAAACAGGGGGCGTTAACTGAAGCTTTCTTT. Its protein is CASSPKQGALTEAFF.

This chain uses TRBV7-9 with TRBJ2-1; TRBD2 agrees at 13 bases. V lost 1 base and J lost 2; bases outside the gene matches: 2. Germline V gene data show CDR1 as SEHNR and CDR2 as FQNEAQ (reference sequence). CDR3 size: 17 residues. CDR3 sequence: CASSLEGLAGTYNEQFF. In nucleotides, the CDR3 is TGTGCCAGCAGCTTAGAGGGACTAGCGGGGACCTACAATGAGCAGTTCTTC.

The V and J genes are TRBV2 and TRBJ1-6, with a weak D call TRBD1 (5 bases). The CDR3 sequence is 15 residues long. V lost 8 bases and J 9 bases, leaving 20 bases between the germline ends. Germline CDR1 SNHLY, CDR2 FYNNEI. The CDR3 DNA reads as TGTGCCAGCCTTCGTTCACAGGAGACCTCTTCACCCCTCCACTTT. Amino acids: CASLRSQETSSPLHF. Complete variable domain (other parts from reference TRBV2 and TRBJ1-6): EPEVTQTPSHQVTQMGQEVILRCVPISNHLYFYWYRQILGQKVEFLVSFYNNEISEKSEIFDDQFSVERPDGSNFTLKIRSTKLEDSAMYFCASLRSQETSSPLHFGNGTRLTVT.

The rearrangement links TRBV4-2 to TRBJ2-1; D might be TRBD2 (7 bases). The length of the CDR3 is 16 residues. Trimming removed 4 bases from V and 1 base from J, with 14 bases in between. The germline V gene encodes CDR1 LGHNA and CDR2 YNFKEQ. CDR3 in DNA: TGTGCCAGCAGCCCCTTGAGGGGGGGTTCCTACAATGAGCAGTTCTTC. Translated: CASSPLRGGSYNEQFF.

This chain connects TRBV27 to TRBJ2-1; TRBD1 agrees at 9 bases. V trimming: 5 bases; J trimming: 8 bases; junction bases outside the gene matches: 4. This CDR3 contains 13 residues. The germline V gene has CDR1 MNHEY and CDR2 SMNVEV (reference sequence). This CDR3 is CASSGTGKDEQFF. In DNA, the CDR3 is TGTGCCAGCAGTGGGACAGGGAAAGATGAGCAGTTCTTC.

This clone was picked up a small number of times. J is TRBJ2-7 and V is TRBV6-1, with 15 nucleotides matching TRBD2. Germline loops: CDR1 MNHNS, CDR2 SASEGT. This CDR3 contains 15 residues. V lost 6 bases and J lost 4; bases outside the gene matches: 4. The CDR3 reads CASSWTSGGVYEQYV. The CDR3 DNA reads as TGTGCCAGCAGCTGGACTAGCGGGGGGGTGTACGAGCAGTACGTC.

This clone was seen a few times. The V gene is TRBV5-1, the J gene TRBJ2-7; tentatively, D is TRBD1 (5 bases). Germline lookup yields CDR1 SGHRS and CDR2 YFSETQ. With 0 bases removed from V and 1 base from J, the gap between germline ends came to 8 bases. CDR3 length equals 14 residues. The CDR3 protein is CASSLAQGSYEQYF. The DNA for the CDR3 is TGCGCCAGCAGCTTGGCCCAGGGATCCTACGAGCAGTACTTC.

V gene TRBV5-5 combines with J gene TRBJ2-6; perhaps TRBD1 as D (6 bases). V was clipped by 6 bases and J by 0 bases, with 13 bases between them. The CDR3 length is 16 residues. The germline V gene encodes CDR1 SGHKS and CDR2 YYEKEE (reference sequence). CDR3 coding DNA: TGTGCCAGCACCCTTGGACAGTACTCTGGGGCCAACGTCCTGACTTTC. Translating gives CASTLGQYSGANVLTF.

This clone has only one observation. CDR3 in DNA: TGTGCCAGCAGTTACTCCCAGGGTAATCAGCCCCAGCATTTT. It yields the protein CASSYSQGNQPQHF. The V gene is TRBV6-5, the J gene TRBJ1-5; D is perhaps TRBD1 (5 bases). There are 14 residues in the CDR3. The ends were cut back, 0 bases at V and 4 bases at J, with 7 bases in the middle. Germline loops: CDR1 MNHEY, CDR2 SVGAGI.

This clone was picked up one time. The chain links TRBV28 to TRBJ2-6, with TRBD1 matching over 7 bases. V trimming: 5 bases; J trimming: 0 bases; junction bases outside the gene matches: 7. Germline CDR1 reads MDHEN; CDR2 reads SYDVKM. The CDR3 consists of 17 residues. This chain's CDR3 is CASSPLDRASGANVLTF. CDR3 DNA: TGTGCCAGCAGTCCATTAGACAGGGCCTCTGGGGCCAACGTCCTGACTTTC.

The V gene is TRBV7-9, the J gene TRBJ2-4; the D is unclear. Germline-derived CDR1 and CDR2 are SEHNR and FQNEAQ (reference sequence). The V end lost 4 bases, the J end lost 9 bases, and 16 bases lay between the germline ends. There are 14 residues in the CDR3. The CDR3 loop is CASSSRRGSSIQYF. The CDR3 region has the DNA TGTGCCAGCAGCTCAAGACGAGGCTCGAGCATTCAGTACTTC.

V is TRBV9 and J is TRBJ2-5, with 7 bases fitting TRBD2. Germline CDR1 is SGDLS and CDR2 is YYNGEE. This CDR3 is built from 15 residues. Losses at the gene ends were 4 bases for V and 2 bases for J; bases not matched to a gene: 8. DNA of the CDR3: TGTGCCAGCAGCCTTAGGGACTACCTACAAGAGACCCAGTACTTC. This gives the protein CASSLRDYLQETQYF.

The chain combines TRBV5-4 with TRBJ2-1, with 9 bases identical to TRBD1. Germline-derived CDR1 and CDR2 are SGHNT and YYREEE (reference sequence). The CDR3 spans 17 residues. V shed 1 base, J shed 8 bases, and the junction held 13 bases outside the gene matches. The CDR3 is CASSLRWTGETRDEQFF. CDR3 DNA sequence: TGTGCCAGCAGCTTGAGGTGGACAGGGGAAACTCGAGATGAGCAGTTCTTC. Looking up the rest from reference TRBV5-4 and TRBJ2-1 gives the full variable domain: ETGVTQSPTHLIKTRGQQVTLRCSSQSGHNTVSWYQQALGQGPQFIFQYYREEENGRGNFPPRFSGLQFPNYSSELNVNALELDDSALYLCASSLRWTGETRDEQFFGPGTRLTVL.

This chain connects TRBV9 to TRBJ2-1, with TRBD1 matching 9 bases. Germline loops: CDR1 SGDLS, CDR2 YYNGEE. This CDR3 comprises 15 residues. V dropped 3 bases and J dropped 3; count of bases not matched to a gene: 4. The CDR3 is CASSDRDRDYNEQFF. CDR3 bases: TGTGCCAGCAGCGACCGGGACAGGGACTACAATGAGCAGTTCTTC.

The chain is built from TRBV7-6 and TRBJ2-1; 11 bases are a match to TRBD2. The CDR3 contains 14 residues. Germline V gene sequence: CDR1 SGHVS, CDR2 FNYEAQ. V was clipped by 3 bases and J by 8 bases; unmatched bases: 3. CDR3 DNA sequence: TGTGCCAGCAGCTTGACTAGCGGGGATGATGAGCAGTTCTTC. This translates into CASSLTSGDDEQFF.

The CDR3 sequence: CASSSPGGPSTDTQYF. CDR3 coding DNA: TGTGCCAGCAGCTCCCCGGGGGGGCCTAGCACAGATACGCAGTATTTT. The rearrangement joins TRBV13 to TRBJ2-3; 8 nucleotides line up with TRBD2. V lost 4 bases to trimming and J lost 0 bases; unmatched junction nucleotides: 6. Germline assignment: CDR1 PRHDT and CDR2 FYEKMQ (reference sequence). CDR3 length equals 16 residues.

CDR3 nucleotide sequence: TGTGCCAGCAGCCCTCTTGTCGTTCCGGACAGGGGTGAAAAACTGTTTTTT. This codes for CASSPLVVPDRGEKLFF. V usage is TRBV7-9 and J usage is TRBJ1-4; TRBD1 matches at 9 bases. The germline V gene encodes CDR1 SEHNR and CDR2 FQNEAQ (reference sequence). Trimming at V came to 5 bases and at J to 7 bases, leaving 14 bases not matched to a gene. CDR3 length: 17 amino acids. The full variable domain, in which reference TRBV7-9 and TRBJ1-4 provide the parts outside the CDR3, is DTGVSQNPRHKITKRGQNVTFRCDPISEHNRLYWYRQTLGQGPEFLTYFQNEAQLEKSRLLSDRFSAERPKGSFSTLEIQRTEQGDSAMYLCASSPLVVPDRGEKLFFGSGTQLSVL.

This clone was picked up a small number of times. The chain recombines TRBV2 with TRBJ1-1; D call uncertain. The germline V gene has CDR1 SNHLY and CDR2 FYNNEI. The CDR3 is 16 residues long. V dropped 10 bases and J dropped 0 bases, with 21 bases sitting between them. The CDR3 reads CATQKLSYIMNTEAFF. DNA for the CDR3: TGTGCCACCCAGAAGTTGTCATATATCATGAACACTGAAGCTTTCTTT.

The CDR3 region is CASSMVRGYGYTF. CDR3 sequence (DNA): TGTGCCAGTAGTATGGTTAGGGGCTATGGCTACACCTTC. The J gene is TRBJ1-2, the V gene TRBV19; tentatively, D is TRBD1 (5 bases). This CDR3 is 13 amino acids long. With 3 bases removed from V and 4 bases from J, the gap between germline ends came to 9 bases. Germline assignment: CDR1 LNHDA and CDR2 SQIVND (reference sequence).

This clone has a single count. The chain couples TRBV7-6 to TRBJ2-7, with 9 bases that match TRBD1. The CDR3 extends over 14 amino acids. Trimming removed 5 bases from V and 3 bases from J; junction bases left unmatched: 5. CDR1 is SGHVS, CDR2 FNYEAQ, per germline. This chain's CDR3 is CASSPGTGLYEQYV. The CDR3 nucleotides are TGTGCCAGCAGCCCCGGGACAGGGCTCTACGAGCAGTACGTC.

The chain recombines TRBV28 with TRBJ1-5; 10 nucleotides agree with TRBD1. This CDR3 is 15 amino acids long. CDR1 is MDHEN, CDR2 SYDVKM, per germline. CDR3 residues: CASSRDRGIHQPQHF. As DNA, the CDR3 is TGTGCGAGCTCCCGGGACAGGGGAATTCATCAGCCCCAGCATTTT.

The count of this clone is one. The chain couples TRBV6-8 to TRBJ2-7, with a possible D match to TRBD2 (5 bases). V lost 10 bases, J lost 4 bases, and 11 bases lay in between. This CDR3 spans 11 amino acids. Looked up from germline, CDR1 is MNHGY and CDR2 is SAAAGT. DNA of the CDR3: TGTGCCACACCCCGGGGTTACGAGCAGTACGTC. As protein: CATPRGYEQYV.

This chain links TRBV6-5 with TRBJ1-1; TRBD1 agrees at 7 bases. The trim removed 5 bases at V and 8 bases at J, leaving 2 bases unmatched. This CDR3 has 11 residues. Germline lookup yields CDR1 MNHEY and CDR2 SVGAGI. The CDR3 nucleotides read TGTGCCAGCAGTACGGGACAGGAAGCTTTCTTT. This sequence encodes CASSTGQEAFF.